This TCR beta chain was recovered during a study of cytomegalovirus exposure and HLA in healthy donors. About the research overall: Unique TCR beta sequences numbering around 110 million came from 190 million or so T cells in an earlier analysis. The study's findings and limits: TCR beta chains numbering some 160 were designated cytomegalovirus-associated.

Remarks on this clone: The target antigen is unknown.

PCR amplification relied on 60 Vbeta primers (plus 13 Jbeta primers). Generated by immunoSEQ multiplex PCR, the TCRdb table keeps only in-frame clones and is missing some. The sample records around 230,000 clones, nearly 80% being singletons. Input material: PBMCs. The TCR originated in a male donor in good health and CMV-seronegative.

The CDR3 loop reads CASSLGDRDTGELFF. The CDR3 bases are TGCGCCAGCAGCTTGGGTGACAGGGACACCGGGGAGCTGTTTTTT. The chain carries TRBV5-1 and TRBJ2-2; 7 nucleotides align to TRBD1. Losses at the gene ends were 0 bases for V and 3 bases for J; bases not matched to a gene: 2. The CDR3 runs 15 residues. Per germline, CDR1 SGHRS and CDR2 YFSETQ. Drawing the rest from reference TRBV5-1 and TRBJ2-2, the complete variable domain is KAGVTQTPRYLIKTRGQQVTLSCSPISGHRSVSWYQQTPGQGLQFLFEYFSETQRNKGNFPGRFSGRQFSNSRSEMNVSTLELGDSALYLCASSLGDRDTGELFFGEGSRLTVL.